The clone carrying this TCR beta chain was found a few times. The CDR3 is made up of 14 amino acids. Trimming cost V 5 bases and J 0 bases; bases outside gene matches: 2. Germline V CDR1 and CDR2: DFQATT, SNEGSKA (reference sequence). The sample comes from a study of CD8 T cells in Susac syndrome. RNA totalling roughly 0.45 to 1 ug underwent reverse transcription with random hexamers. TCRdb reanalysed the immunoSEQ multiplex PCR reads using MiXCR and keeps one entry per CDR3 protein. The sample holds about 180,000 distinct CDR3 sequences, 90% to 95% seen once. The sequence was obtained from a human donor with Susac syndrome. The rearrangement uses TRBV20-1 and TRBJ2-2; TRBD1 agrees at 8 bases. Sequenced: CD4+ T cells from PBMCs. CDR3 nucleotides: TGCAGTGCTCCGGGACAGGCGAACACCGGGGAGCTGTTTTTT. Translating gives CSAPGQANTGELFF.